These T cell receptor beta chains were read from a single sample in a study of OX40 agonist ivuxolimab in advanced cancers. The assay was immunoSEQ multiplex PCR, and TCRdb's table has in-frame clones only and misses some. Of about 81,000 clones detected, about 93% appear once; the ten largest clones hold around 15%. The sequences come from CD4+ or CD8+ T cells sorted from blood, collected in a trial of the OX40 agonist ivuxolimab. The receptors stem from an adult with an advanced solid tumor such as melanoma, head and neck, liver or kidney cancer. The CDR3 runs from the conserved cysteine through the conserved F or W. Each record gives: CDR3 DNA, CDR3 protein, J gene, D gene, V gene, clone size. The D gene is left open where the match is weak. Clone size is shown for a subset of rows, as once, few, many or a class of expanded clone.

TGCAGCGTTGAGGTGGGGGAAACCTACGAGCAGTACTTC,CSVEVGETYEQYF,TRBJ2-7,.,TRBV29-1,.
TGCAGCGTACCGGGACAGGCGGGTCTCGGGCAGTACTTC,CSVPGQAGLGQYF,TRBJ2-7,TRBD1,TRBV29-1,.
TGTGCCACCAGCCTCGACAGGGGTCACGAGCAGTACTTC,CATSLDRGHEQYF,TRBJ2-7,TRBD1,TRBV15,.
TGTGCCAGCAGCTTAGAAGTGATTGGCACTTCACCCCTCCACTTT,CASSLEVIGTSPLHF,TRBJ1-6,.,TRBV7-2,.
TGTGCCAGTAGTATAACCCCTATCGAGGACTATGGCTACACCTTC,CASSITPIEDYGYTF,TRBJ1-2,.,TRBV19,.
TGCGCCAGCAGCCAAGAAATTCGGCCCCGGGGGGGGGATACGCAGTATTTT,CASSQEIRPRGGDTQYF,TRBJ2-3,TRBD2,TRBV4-3,.
TGTGCCAGCAGCCGAAGCCTGACGGGTCGGGAGACCCAGTACTTC,CASSRSLTGRETQYF,TRBJ2-5,.,TRBV7-6,.
TGTGCCAGTAGTATCGAGCCCTACGAGCAGTACTTC,CASSIEPYEQYF,TRBJ2-7,.,TRBV19,.
TGTGCCAGCTCACCACCCCATCAGCCCCCACAGGGGTACGAGCAGTACTTC,CASSPPHQPPQGYEQYF,TRBJ2-7,TRBD1,TRBV18,.
TGTGCCAGCAGCTTGTTATCGGATCCCCTATACGAGCAGTACTTC,CASSLLSDPLYEQYF,TRBJ2-7,.,TRBV5-6,.
TGTGCCAGCAGTTACTCGAAGGGTCAGCCCCAGCATTTT,CASSYSKGQPQHF,TRBJ1-5,.,TRBV6-5,.
TGTGCCAGCTCACCACCCCCCACAGGTTCCTACGAGCAGTACTTC,CASSPPPTGSYEQYF,TRBJ2-7,.,TRBV18,.
TGTGCCAGCAGCTCAGGGGGGTGGGACACTGAAGCTTTCTTT,CASSSGGWDTEAFF,TRBJ1-1,TRBD1,TRBV11-3,.
TGTGCCAGTAGTATAGGGGCCCCGGGACTCTGGCTGGAGACCCAGTACTTC,CASSIGAPGLWLETQYF,TRBJ2-5,.,TRBV19,.
TGTGCCAGCAGCCCTCCGGGGCTAGCGGTCTACAATGAGCAGTTCTTC,CASSPPGLAVYNEQFF,TRBJ2-1,TRBD2,TRBV14,.
TGTGCCAGCAGACAGGGGTCCCACAATGAGCAGTTCTTC,CASRQGSHNEQFF,TRBJ2-1,TRBD1,TRBV5-6,.
TGTGCCAGCAGCCAAGGGACTCCCTACGAGCAGTACTTC,CASSQGTPYEQYF,TRBJ2-7,.,TRBV4-2,.
TGTGCCAGCAGTTTGCGGGGAAAGAACACTGAAGCTTTCTTT,CASSLRGKNTEAFF,TRBJ1-1,.,TRBV28,.
TGTGCCAGCAGCGTAGGGACCGGGACTGGATACAATGAGCAGTTCTTC,CASSVGTGTGYNEQFF,TRBJ2-1,.,TRBV9,.
TGTGCCAGCTCACCGGGACAGGTAATCAAGCCCCAGCATTTT,CASSPGQVIKPQHF,TRBJ1-5,TRBD1,TRBV18,.
TGTGCCAGCAGTCCGGGGACAGGGGGGCACGAGCAGTACTTC,CASSPGTGGHEQYF,TRBJ2-7,TRBD1,TRBV27,.
TGCGCCAGCAGCTTCTTTACAGGGAACACTGAAGCTTTCTTT,CASSFFTGNTEAFF,TRBJ1-1,.,TRBV5-1,.
TGCGCCAGCAGGCAGGTAGGACATCCGAACACTGAAGCTTTCTTT,CASRQVGHPNTEAFF,TRBJ1-1,.,TRBV4-1,.
TGCGCCAGCAGCCAAGATTGGTTGGGACCCACCGGGACCTACAATGAGCAGTTCTTC,CASSQDWLGPTGTYNEQFF,TRBJ2-1,.,TRBV4-3,once
TGTGCCAGCAGCTTGAGGGGGGACTATGGCTACACCTTC,CASSLRGDYGYTF,TRBJ1-2,.,TRBV5-4,.
TGTGCCAGCAGCTGGGACCCGGGACTGAGCTCCTACGAGCAGTACTTC,CASSWDPGLSSYEQYF,TRBJ2-7,.,TRBV5-4,.
TGTGCCAGCAGCTTTAGGCCCCGCTACCTACAAGAGACCCAGTACTTC,CASSFRPRYLQETQYF,TRBJ2-5,.,TRBV5-6,.
TGCGCCAGCAGCCAAGATGTGGAGACGGGGTACGAGCAGTACTTC,CASSQDVETGYEQYF,TRBJ2-7,.,TRBV4-1,.
TGTGCCAGCAGTTTAACGGGGGCGGCTGAAGCTTTCTTT,CASSLTGAAEAFF,TRBJ1-1,.,TRBV28,once
TGTGCCAGTAGTCGGGGACTAGCGGAATCCTGGGGGGAGACCCAGTACTTC,CASSRGLAESWGETQYF,TRBJ2-5,TRBD2,TRBV19,.
TGTGCCAGCAGCCCCTATGGTAGCGGTGACAATGAGCAGTTCTTC,CASSPYGSGDNEQFF,TRBJ2-1,.,TRBV27,.
TGTGCCAGCAGTGTCGGTAGAGCCTATTACGAGCAGTACTTC,CASSVGRAYYEQYF,TRBJ2-7,.,TRBV2,.
TGTGCCAGCAGCCTAGGGGCCCTTGCTAGCGGACCGAACACCGGGGAGCTGTTTTTT,CASSLGALASGPNTGELFF,TRBJ2-2,TRBD2,TRBV7-8,.
TGTGCCAGCAGTTTAGCAGATTATAGCAATCAGCCCCAGCATTTT,CASSLADYSNQPQHF,TRBJ1-5,.,TRBV28,.
TGTGCCAGCTCCTACCCACGGGGAAGGGACACCGGGGAGCTGTTTTTT,CASSYPRGRDTGELFF,TRBJ2-2,.,TRBV7-9,.
TGTGCCAGCAGCGTAGGACAGGGAACTGGGGCCAACGTCCTGACTTTC,CASSVGQGTGANVLTF,TRBJ2-6,TRBD1,TRBV9,.
TGTGCCAGCAGTGAATGGGAAGCGGGGGGTTACAATGAGCAGTTCTTC,CASSEWEAGGYNEQFF,TRBJ2-1,TRBD2,TRBV25-1,.
TGCGCCAGCAGCCGGTCAGTCGAGGAACGGAATTCACCCCTCCACTTT,CASSRSVEERNSPLHF,TRBJ1-6,.,TRBV4-3,.
TGCGCCAGCAGCCAAGGAACAGGGGGCTTGGCTGCTGGGGCCAACGTCCTGACTTTC,CASSQGTGGLAAGANVLTF,TRBJ2-6,TRBD1,TRBV4-1,.
TGTGCCAGCAGTTACTCGGACCGGGACCGGGAGCTGTTTTTT,CASSYSDRDRELFF,TRBJ2-2,.,TRBV6-5,.
TGTGCCAGCAGCCCTTCCCCTAGGGGATTCACTGAAGCTTTCTTT,CASSPSPRGFTEAFF,TRBJ1-1,.,TRBV4-2,once
TGTGCCAGCTCAGGGGTCACCGGGGAGCTGTTTTTT,CASSGVTGELFF,TRBJ2-2,.,TRBV19,.
TGTGCCAGCAGCGTAGTAGGAACCCTAAGCGGGGATTACAATGAGCAGTTCTTC,CASSVVGTLSGDYNEQFF,TRBJ2-1,TRBD2,TRBV9,.
TGTGCCAGCAGCTTACAACAGGACAATGAGCAGTTCTTC,CASSLQQDNEQFF,TRBJ2-1,.,TRBV7-9,.
TGTGCTAGTGGTTTCACCCTAGCGGGGGTCTACAATGAGCAGTTCTTC,CASGFTLAGVYNEQFF,TRBJ2-1,TRBD2,TRBV12-5,.
TGTGCCAGCAGGAAAACCGGGACAGGGGATCAGCCCCAGCATTTT,CASRKTGTGDQPQHF,TRBJ1-5,TRBD1,TRBV27,.
TGTGCCAGCAGTTTCAGGGCAGGGGTTAACTATGGCTACACCTTC,CASSFRAGVNYGYTF,TRBJ1-2,.,TRBV27,.
TGCGCCAGCAGCCAAGAGAGGGACATTAACACTGAAGCTTTCTTT,CASSQERDINTEAFF,TRBJ1-1,.,TRBV4-3,.
TGTGCCAGCAGCGCCTGGACACTCACCTCCTACGAGCAGTACTTC,CASSAWTLTSYEQYF,TRBJ2-7,.,TRBV7-9,.
TGTGCCAGCAGCGTCTCCGGGACAGGGGTCCACGGGGAGCTGTTTTTT,CASSVSGTGVHGELFF,TRBJ2-2,TRBD1,TRBV7-9,.
TGTGCCAGCAGCAGCTTTGCGGGGGGCGGAAAAGATACGCAGTATTTT,CASSSFAGGGKDTQYF,TRBJ2-3,TRBD2,TRBV6-4,.
TGTGCCAGCAGCGGTCTTAGAGGGGACGAGCAGTACTTC,CASSGLRGDEQYF,TRBJ2-7,.,TRBV7-6,.
TGTGCCAGCAGTGATGGGGGGCCGATTTACGAGCAGTACTTC,CASSDGGPIYEQYF,TRBJ2-7,.,TRBV2,.
TGTGCCAGCAGCCACAGCGATGCCTACGAGCAGTACTTC,CASSHSDAYEQYF,TRBJ2-7,.,TRBV11-2,.
TGTGCCAGCAGCCATTCACTCCGGGGCCCGGGGAAGAAAACCCTCCACTTT,CASSHSLRGPGKKTLHF,TRBJ1-6,.,TRBV7-9,few
TGTGCCAGTAGTCCCGGGACTAGCGGGAGAGTCTGGAATGAGCAGTTCTTC,CASSPGTSGRVWNEQFF,TRBJ2-1,TRBD2,TRBV19,.
TGTGCCAGCAGCCGACAGGGGATGAGCTACACCTTC,CASSRQGMSYTF,TRBJ1-2,TRBD1,TRBV6-5,.
TGCGCCAGCAGCCCCCGGGCAGCTCCTAATGAAAAACTGTTTTTT,CASSPRAAPNEKLFF,TRBJ1-4,.,TRBV5-1,.
TGTGCCAGCAGCCCCTTAGCGGGGCCATCAGATACGCAGTATTTT,CASSPLAGPSDTQYF,TRBJ2-3,TRBD2,TRBV7-9,once